Listed below are T cell receptor beta chains from one sample, sequenced in a study of T cells in Graves' hyperthyroidism and ophthalmopathy. TCRdb re-analysed the multiplex PCR reads in MiXCR, keeping a single row per CDR3 protein. The sample shows hundreds of thousands of distinct CDR3 sequences, 20% to 30% of them seen only once. Input material: blood. The receptors come from a man between 50 and 59 years old with Graves' hyperthyroidism. Each CDR3 is given with its conserved first and last residue. D genes are given only for firm matches. Clone size is stated in some rows and not others, as once, few, many or a class when expanded.

D gene,V gene,clone size,J gene,CDR3 DNA,CDR3 protein
NA,TRBV28,many,TRBJ1-5,TGTGCCAGCACCCGGCAGGGTCTCGGGCATCAGCCCCAGCATTTT,CASTRQGLGHQPQHF
NA,TRBV6-5,NA,TRBJ1-6,TGTGCCAGCAGTAACAGACAGACTAGCTCCTATAATTCACCCCTCCACTTT,CASSNRQTSSYNSPLHF
TRBD2,TRBV7-3,few,TRBJ2-2,TGTGCCAGCAGCTTAGTTGGACTAGCGGGAGGAGGGGCCACCGGGGAGCTGTTTTTT,CASSLVGLAGGGATGELFF
TRBD2,TRBV7-9,NA,TRBJ2-5,TGTGCCAGCAGCGAGGAGACTAGCAGGGAGACCCAGTACTTC,CASSEETSRETQYF
NA,TRBV24-1,NA,TRBJ2-1,TGTGCCACCAGTGATTCGGGGGTCCATGAGCAGTTCTTC,CATSDSGVHEQFF
TRBD2,TRBV7-3,NA,TRBJ2-2,TGTGCCAGCAGCTTAACGTTTACTAGCGGGAGGGCCCCCGGGGAGCTGTTTTTT,CASSLTFTSGRAPGELFF
NA,TRBV19,NA,TRBJ2-3,TGTGCCAGTAGTCCCAGGGGGGCGGCTATCACAGATACGCAGTATTTT,CASSPRGAAITDTQYF
TRBD1,TRBV24-1,NA,TRBJ2-1,TGTGCCACCAGTGATTTGACAGGGGTAGGGGAGCAGTTCTTC,CATSDLTGVGEQFF
NA,TRBV2,NA,TRBJ2-1,TGTGCCAGCAGTGGATCTAGCTATGAGCAGTTCTTC,CASSGSSYEQFF
NA,TRBV6-1,few,TRBJ2-1,TGTGCCAGCAGCAATGGGCCTAGGGAGCAGTTCTTC,CASSNGPREQFF
NA,TRBV2,many,TRBJ2-3,TGTGCCAGCAGTGAACACAAAACAGATACGCAGTATTTT,CASSEHKTDTQYF
TRBD1,TRBV10-3,few,TRBJ1-1,TGTGCCATCAGTGAGCCAGGGGGTCGTGTAACTGAAGCTTTCTTT,CAISEPGGRVTEAFF
TRBD2,TRBV2,NA,TRBJ2-5,TGTGCCAGCAGCGCTAGCGGCCCGGGGACCCAGTACTTC,CASSASGPGTQYF
NA,TRBV4-1,NA,TRBJ1-5,TGCGCCAGCAGCCAAGAACTGGACAGGCCCCAGCATTTT,CASSQELDRPQHF
TRBD2,TRBV20-1,many,TRBJ2-1,TGCAGTGTAGGCGGGAGGTACAATGAGCAGTTCTTC,CSVGGRYNEQFF
TRBD2,TRBV11-2,many,TRBJ2-3,TGTGCCAGCAGCCCCCTAGCGGGAGTTGATACGCAGTATTTT,CASSPLAGVDTQYF
TRBD1,TRBV3-1,few,TRBJ1-2,TGTGCCAGCAGCGCTTCTCAGGGGGCGCTTAGCTATGGCTACACCTTC,CASSASQGALSYGYTF
NA,TRBV3-1,many,TRBJ2-5,TGTGCCAGCAGCAAGCAGGGGAGGGAGACCCAGTACTTC,CASSKQGRETQYF
NA,TRBV12-3/TRBV12-4,many,TRBJ2-5,TGTGCCAGCAGCCCTCCCGGACTACAAGAGACCCAGTACTTC,CASSPPGLQETQYF
NA,TRBV30,few,TRBJ1-2,TGTGCCTGGAGTGGGGGGAGGTACGGCTATGGCTACACCTTC,CAWSGGRYGYGYTF
NA,TRBV30,once,TRBJ1-4,TGTGCCTGGAGTGTAACCGGCGTTAATGAAAAACTGTTTTTT,CAWSVTGVNEKLFF
NA,TRBV3-1,NA,TRBJ1-2,TGTGCCAGCAGCCAAGAAGGGTGGGTTCACGGCTACACCTTC,CASSQEGWVHGYTF
TRBD2,TRBV28,many,TRBJ2-1,TGTGCCAGCAGACTTGGGGGAGGGAACTACAATGAGCAGTTCTTC,CASRLGGGNYNEQFF